A single sample gave rise to the 4 T cell receptor beta chains below, sequenced in a study of cytomegalovirus exposure and HLA in healthy donors. It was with 60 Vbeta and 13 Jbeta primers that the PCR ran. TCRdb keeps only in-frame clones here, not all; method: immunoSEQ multiplex PCR. This sample has 150,000 to 200,000 clones, with about four fifths found just once. The source material was PBMCs. The receptors here all came from a woman between 45 and 65 years old in good health and CMV-seronegative.

V gene TRBV7-6 combines with J gene TRBJ1-4; 8 positions match TRBD1. The CDR3 totals 17 residues. V lost 5 bases, J lost 5 bases, and 13 bases stayed unmatched. Germline V CDR1 and CDR2: SGHVS, FNYEAQ. The CDR3 DNA reads TGTGCCAGCAGCATAAACGGGGCGCAGGGGGCAAATGAAAAACTGTTTTTT. It is translated as CASSINGAQGANEKLFF.

The chain has TRBV7-3 and TRBJ2-3; the match to TRBD2 covers 10 bases. The germline V gene encodes CDR1 SGHTA and CDR2 FQGTGA. Trimming removed 2 bases from V and 10 bases from J; junction bases left unmatched: 3. CDR3 length: 13 amino acids. The CDR3 spells CASSLSSGSAQYF. The CDR3 DNA follows: TGTGCCAGCAGCTTATCTAGCGGGAGCGCGCAGTATTTT.

The chain has TRBV20-1 and TRBJ2-7; D is perhaps TRBD2 (6 bases). The CDR3 has 11 residues. CDR1 and CDR2 (germline): DFQATT, SNEGSKA (reference sequence). The V end lost 0 bases, the J end lost 10 bases, and 10 bases lay between the germline ends. In DNA, the CDR3 is TGCAGTGCTAGAGAGGTAGCGGTTCAGTACTTC. Residues: CSAREVAVQYF.

Notes on this clone: An end of the junction differs from the germline gene, which may be a read error. This chain uses TRBV7-9 with TRBJ2-1, with a weak D call TRBD1 (6 bases). CDR1 is SEHNR, CDR2 FQNEAQ, per germline (reference sequence). The CDR3 length is 13 residues. The CDR3 nucleotides read TGTTCCAGCAGCTTATCGTCCGGGACAGAGCAGTTCTTC. Encoded protein: CSSSLSSGTEQFF. Full variable domain (missing parts from reference TRBV7-9 and TRBJ2-1): DTGVSQNPRHKITKRGQNVTFRCDPISEHNRLYWYRQTLGQGPEFLTYFQNEAQLEKSRLLSDRFSAERPKGSFSTLEIQRTEQGDSAMYLCSSSLSSGTEQFFGPGTRLTVL.